This record looks at one T cell receptor (beta chain) sequence and its context. This clone occurred a few times. Its antigen is still unknown. One base away there is no much larger clone; base qualities are not given. Patients with a history of autoimmune disease or receiving systemic immunosuppression were excluded from the trial. Peripheral blood for TCR sequencing was collected from all dose cohorts at baseline, on cycle 4 day 1, and on cycle 7 day 1. Samples came from an open-label, multicenter, first-in-human phase I dose-escalation trial of ivuxolimab. Adults with locally advanced or metastatic head and neck squamous cell, hepatocellular, melanoma or renal cell carcinoma were enrolled in the trial. Before TCR sequencing, CD4+ and CD8+ T cells were separately sorted from peripheral blood. The data were taken from a study of OX40 agonist ivuxolimab in advanced cancers. In terms of the full investigation: Ivuxolimab was an agonistic, fully human IgG2 monoclonal antibody directed against OX40 (CD134), a costimulatory receptor. Intravenous ivuxolimab was administered to patients every 2 weeks at six dose levels: 0.01, 0.1, 0.3, 1.5, 3 and 10 mg/kg. Of the approximately 53 patients in dose escalation, about 19 had hepatocellular carcinoma, approximately 15 had melanoma, 9 had renal cell carcinoma and 9 had head and neck cancer. A male proportion of roughly 85% and a mean age of 60 years, ranging from roughly 20 to 80, were recorded for the dose-escalation cohort. Prior anti-PD-1, anti-PD-L1 or anti-CTLA-4 therapy was permitted, and checkpoint inhibitors had been received by more than 35% of dose-escalation patients. Partial responses occurred in three dose-escalation patients, of whom one had hepatocellular carcinoma and two had cutaneous melanoma. The point of sequencing TCRbeta in the periphery was to test whether ivuxolimab changed TCR sequence diversity and drove clonal T-cell expansion. The paper reports the monotherapy dose-escalation portion (N of about 54 patients) of the phase I ivuxolimab trial.

Compared with germline, V lacks 6 bases and J lacks 7 bases; bases without a gene match: 8. The germline V gene (reference sequence) sets CDR1 to MNHEY and CDR2 to SMNVEV. Counted from cysteine to phenylalanine, this CDR3 has 14 amino acids. The sequence is cut down to CDR3 DNA, 42 bases in frame from base 1. Overall study outcomes, separate from this receptor: After ivuxolimab, expanded clones were on average more numerous among CD8+ T cells than among CD4+ T cells. Low levels of normalized T-cell clonal expansion were also seen in some patients who did not respond. In partial responders in the 0.1-3.0 mg/kg groups, normalized peripheral clonal expansion was found to be among the lowest, especially among CD8+ T cells. At doses of 0.1 to 3.0 mg/kg, clonal expansion of both CD4+ and CD8+ T cells in blood was seen between baseline and week 6. Which antigens the clonally expanded peripheral T cells were specific for was not determined.

Genomic DNA was extracted from sorted cells for sequencing of the TCRbeta CDR3 region. The immunoSEQ Assay was used to sequence the TCRbeta CDR3 regions. Here the immuneACCESS table is served through TCRdb, limited to in-frame sequences with V and J called. Missing clones are a known gap in these copies; in checked studies unresolved V genes cover under half, and the rest lacks a known reason. In this sample the table shows 45,000 to 65,000 clones, around 77% of which occur a single time. The ten top clones hold just under 6.5% of the sample. This specimen was CD4+ or CD8+ T cells sorted from blood, taken in a trial of the OX40 agonist ivuxolimab. Rearrangement joined TRBV27 to TRBJ2-5; 10 bases in the junction line up with TRBD1. This clonotype originated in an adult with an advanced solid tumor such as melanoma, head and neck, liver or kidney cancer. The DNA sequence reads TGTGCCAGCAGCCCTGGACAGGGGGTCGGGACCCAGTACTTC. This encodes CASSPGQGVGTQYF.